The 12 T cell receptor beta chains given below trace back to one sample, sequenced in a study of CD4 T cells in relation to SARS-CoV-2 and coronaviruses. Their recognized antigens are unknown. Unexposed donor CD4+ T cells date from about 2011-2018, before the COVID-19 pandemic. CD4+ T cells were isolated from the cells after 10 days of culture. Assay: immunoSEQ multiplex PCR; the TCRdb copy retains only in-frame clones and omits some. The sample yields around 24,000 clones, 76% seen once. Material for sequencing was CD4+ T cells from PBMCs, cultured in vitro. Source of these receptors: a human donor in good health.

The V call is TRBV29-1, the J call TRBJ1-1; a possible D gene is TRBD1 (6 bases). Germline V gene lookup returns CDR1 SQVTM and CDR2 ANQGSEA. This CDR3 region has 13 residues. Trimming pared 7 bases from V and 5 bases from J, leaving 17 bases between. CDR3 sequence (DNA): TGCAGCGCCCTAGGCGGGGGGCGAACTGAAGCTTTCTTT. Its protein product is CSALGGGRTEAFF.

The V call is TRBV4-3, the J call TRBJ1-5; the D gene is possibly TRBD1 (5 bases). The germline V gene encodes CDR1 LGHNA and CDR2 YSLEER. The CDR3 runs to 19 residues. The germline V and J ends were trimmed by 0 bases and 6 bases, with 24 bases remaining between them. CDR3 residues: CASSQEVGLGLGVSQPQHF. As DNA, the CDR3 is TGCGCCAGCAGCCAAGAAGTAGGGCTGGGGCTTGGTGTCTCTCAGCCCCAGCATTTT.

The rearrangement joins TRBV6-2 or TRBV6-3 to TRBJ2-7; no firm D call. CDR3 length equals 14 residues. Germline values: CDR1 MNHEY, CDR2 SVGEGT. The germline V and J ends were trimmed by 4 bases and 2 bases, with 12 bases remaining between them. CDR3 in DNA: TGTGCCAGCAGTTCCCTCACAGAGGCCTACGAGCAGTACTTC. Translating gives CASSSLTEAYEQYF.

The rearrangement links TRBV5-1 to TRBJ2-7; possibly TRBD1 for D (6 bases). Germline CDR1 and CDR2: SGHRS and YFSETQ. The CDR3 sequence is 15 residues long. The V end was cut by 4 bases, the J end by 3 bases, with 17 bases between. The CDR3 region is CASSLSGPRGYEQYF. The CDR3 DNA reads TGCGCCAGCAGCCTTTCTGGTCCCAGGGGCTACGAGCAGTACTTC.

For the CDR3, the DNA is TGCGCCAGCAGCCAAGAAGGTGTCCAGCCCCAGCATTTT. Protein sequence: CASSQEGVQPQHF. The rearrangement links TRBV4-3 to TRBJ1-5; no firm D call. The CDR3 is 13 amino acids. Per germline, CDR1 LGHNA and CDR2 YSLEER. The germline V and J ends were trimmed by 0 bases and 7 bases, with 7 bases remaining between them.

This clone was detected only once. V usage is TRBV18 and J usage is TRBJ2-6; D possibly uses TRBD1 or TRBD2 (5 bases each). Trimming stripped 5 bases from V and 0 bases from J, with 8 bases between. The germline V gene encodes CDR1 KGHSH and CDR2 LQKENI. The CDR3 length is 15 residues. In DNA form, the CDR3 reads TGTGCCAGCTCAGAGGGGTACTCTGGGGCCAACGTCCTGACTTTC. Translated, it gives CASSEGYSGANVLTF.

V usage is TRBV3-1 (or the pseudogene TRBV3-2) and J usage is TRBJ2-6; the D is unclear. The V end lost 0 bases, the J end lost 1 base, and 7 bases lay between the germline ends. Germline CDR1 and CDR2: LGHDT and YNNKEL (reference sequence). There are 16 residues in the CDR3. The CDR3: CASSQDLGSGANVLTF. The DNA of the CDR3 is TGTGCCAGCAGCCAAGATCTCGGATCTGGGGCCAACGTCCTGACTTTC.

The chain joins TRBV7-2 to TRBJ2-1; 11 positions agree with TRBD2. CDR3 length equals 16 residues. CDR1 and CDR2 (germline): SGHTA, FQGNSA. With 6 bases clipped from V and 3 bases from J, the junction kept 7 bases outside the gene matches. The CDR3 reads CASRLAGAPLYNEQFF. The CDR3 DNA is TGTGCCAGCAGACTAGCGGGGGCCCCCCTCTACAATGAGCAGTTCTTC.

The chain uses TRBV5-1 and TRBJ2-7, with D perhaps matching TRBD1 (6 bases). The CDR3 runs 12 residues. V gave up 4 bases and J gave up 3 bases, with 8 bases separating them. Germline CDR1 SGHRS, CDR2 YFSETQ. CDR3 protein: CASSGTLYEQYF. The CDR3 nucleotides are TGCGCCAGCAGCGGGACACTCTACGAGCAGTACTTC.

The chain is built from TRBV6-2 or TRBV6-3 and TRBJ2-7, with 11 bases lining up with TRBD2. This CDR3 has 16 amino acids. Germline loops: CDR1 MNHEY, CDR2 SVGEGT. Trimming took 5 bases from V and 0 from J; bases not matched to a gene: 6. The CDR3 nucleotides are TGTGCCAGCAGTCTCTCCGGGACTAGCGGCTCCTACGAGCAGTACTTC. It encodes CASSLSGTSGSYEQYF.

J is TRBJ1-5 and V is TRBV5-8, with unresolved D. The CDR3 extends over 13 amino acids. V was shortened by 0 bases and J by 7 bases, with 8 bases between the two germline ends. Per the germline V gene, CDR1 is SGHTS and CDR2 is YDEGEE. The CDR3 coding sequence is TGTGCCAGCAGCTTGGGAATGGGCCAGCCCCAGCATTTT. Amino acids: CASSLGMGQPQHF.

This clone was observed once. V is TRBV27 and J is TRBJ1-1, with 7 bases identical to TRBD1. J was trimmed by 3 bases and V by 6 bases; bases with no gene match: 10. The V gene's germline CDR1 is MNHEY and CDR2 SMNVEV (reference sequence). This CDR3 contains 15 residues. The CDR3 DNA sequence: TGTGCCAGCAGAGGGACAGCGAGGGGACACACTGAAGCTTTCTTT. It translates to CASRGTARGHTEAFF.